The 6 T cell receptor beta chains in this list originate from one sample, sequenced in a study of T-cell memory formation after mild COVID-19. Via MiXCR, TCRdb re-called the 5' RACE reads, giving one row per CDR3 protein. The sample carries hundreds of thousands of distinct CDR3 sequences, around 28% recorded once. The sequenced material came from PBMCs or a T cell subset sorted from them (not recorded which). Source of these receptors: an adult woman who had mild COVID-19 (a few samples of this study predate the infection). Cell type and time point are not known.

V usage is TRBV6-5 and J usage is TRBJ1-4; D may be TRBD1 (6 bases). V was trimmed by 2 bases and J by 8 bases, leaving 12 bases between them. This CDR3 has 14 residues. Germline-derived CDR1 and CDR2 are MNHEY and SVGAGI. The CDR3 DNA sequence: TGTGCCAGCAGTTACGGCAGGGGCCGGGAAAAACTGTTTTTT. This encodes CASSYGRGREKLFF.

This clonotype occurred a few times. This sequence joins TRBV15 and TRBJ2-2; TRBD1 is a possible D gene (5 bases). The V end lost 1 base, the J end lost 1 base, and 19 bases lay between the germline ends. This CDR3 is built from 19 residues. Germline V gene sequence: CDR1 LNHNV, CDR2 YYDKDF (reference sequence). The CDR3 loop is CATSRVRQLDTLNTGELFF. In DNA, the CDR3 is TGTGCCACCAGCAGAGTTCGACAGCTAGATACACTGAACACCGGGGAGCTGTTTTTT. Complete variable domain (other parts from reference TRBV15 and TRBJ2-2): DAMVIQNPRYQVTQFGKPVTLSCSQTLNHNVMYWYQQKSSQAPKLLFHYYDKDFNNEADTPDNFQSRRPNTSFCFLDIRSPGLGDTAMYLCATSRVRQLDTLNTGELFFGEGSRLTVL.

The chain is built from TRBV18 and TRBJ1-5, with 8 bases that match TRBD1. Germline V gene data show CDR1 as KGHSH and CDR2 as LQKENI. This CDR3 has 16 amino acids. The V and J ends lost 5 bases and 6 bases, in that order; junction bases with no gene match: 12. This CDR3 is CASSSITGGLSQPQHF. CDR3 nucleotide sequence: TGTGCCAGCTCATCTATAACAGGGGGTCTGAGTCAGCCCCAGCATTTT.

The chain couples TRBV7-2 to TRBJ2-1; TRBD2 matches 11 bases. The CDR3 loop spans 16 amino acids. Per germline, CDR1 SGHTA and CDR2 FQGNSA. V lost 4 bases and J lost 9; bases outside the gene matches: 11. DNA for the CDR3: TGTGCCAGCAGCTCATATTTAGCGGGAGGGCCCTCTGAGCAGTTCTTC. Translating it yields CASSSYLAGGPSEQFF.

The chain joins TRBV20-1 to TRBJ1-1; maybe TRBD1 (5 bases). CDR3 length: 14 amino acids. V lost 3 bases, J lost 3 bases, and 14 bases lay in between. CDR1 and CDR2 (germline): DFQATT, SNEGSKA (reference sequence). CDR3 DNA sequence: TGCAGTGCTAGGTACGTCGGGACCTACACTGAAGCTTTCTTT. Its translation is CSARYVGTYTEAFF.

This clonotype was observed a few times. V and J are TRBV7-3 and TRBJ2-3; D is unclear. CDR3 length: 15 residues. Between the trimmed V and J ends, which lost 5 bases and 1 base, there was a span of 13 bases. CDR1 SGHTA and CDR2 FQGTGA come from the germline V gene. CDR3 sequence reads: CASSLHVRGTDTQYF. The DNA for the CDR3 is TGTGCCAGCAGCCTCCACGTTCGGGGCACAGATACGCAGTATTTT.